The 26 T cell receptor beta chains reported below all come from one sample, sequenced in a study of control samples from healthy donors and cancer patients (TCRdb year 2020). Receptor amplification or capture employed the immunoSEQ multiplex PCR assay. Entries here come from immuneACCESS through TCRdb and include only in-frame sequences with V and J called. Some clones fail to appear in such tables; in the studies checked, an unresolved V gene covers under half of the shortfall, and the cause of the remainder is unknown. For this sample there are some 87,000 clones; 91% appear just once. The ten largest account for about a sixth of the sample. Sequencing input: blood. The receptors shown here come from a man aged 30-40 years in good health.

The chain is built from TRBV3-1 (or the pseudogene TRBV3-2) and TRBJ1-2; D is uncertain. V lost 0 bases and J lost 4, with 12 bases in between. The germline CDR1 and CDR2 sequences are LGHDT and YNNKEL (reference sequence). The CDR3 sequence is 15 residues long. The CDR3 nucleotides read TGTGCCAGCAGCCAAGATTTTGGAAGCAGCTATGGCTACACCTTC. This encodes CASSQDFGSSYGYTF.

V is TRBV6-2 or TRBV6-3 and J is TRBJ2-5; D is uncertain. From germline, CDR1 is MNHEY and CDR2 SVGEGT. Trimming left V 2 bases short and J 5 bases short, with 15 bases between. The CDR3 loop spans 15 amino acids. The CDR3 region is CASSYPPRGGETQYF. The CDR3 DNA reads TGTGCCAGCAGTTACCCCCCCCGCGGTGGCGAGACCCAGTACTTC.

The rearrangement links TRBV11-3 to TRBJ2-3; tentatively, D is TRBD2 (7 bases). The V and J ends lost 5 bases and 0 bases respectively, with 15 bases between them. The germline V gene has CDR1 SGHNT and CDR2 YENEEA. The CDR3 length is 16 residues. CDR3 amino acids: CASSAKGGISTDTQYF. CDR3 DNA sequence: TGTGCCAGCAGCGCCAAGGGGGGGATAAGCACAGATACGCAGTATTTT.

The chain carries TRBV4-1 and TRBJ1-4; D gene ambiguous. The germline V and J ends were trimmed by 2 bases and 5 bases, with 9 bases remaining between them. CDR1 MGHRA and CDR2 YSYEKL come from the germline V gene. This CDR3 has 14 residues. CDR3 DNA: TGCGCCAGCAGCCAAACAGCCGAAAATGAAAAACTGTTTTTT. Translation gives CASSQTAENEKLFF.

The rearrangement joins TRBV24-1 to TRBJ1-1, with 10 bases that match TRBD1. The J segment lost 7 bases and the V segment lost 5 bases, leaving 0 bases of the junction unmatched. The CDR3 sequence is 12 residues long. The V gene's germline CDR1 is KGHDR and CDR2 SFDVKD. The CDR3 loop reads CATSGDRGEAFF. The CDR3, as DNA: TGTGCCACCAGTGGGGACAGGGGTGAAGCTTTCTTT.

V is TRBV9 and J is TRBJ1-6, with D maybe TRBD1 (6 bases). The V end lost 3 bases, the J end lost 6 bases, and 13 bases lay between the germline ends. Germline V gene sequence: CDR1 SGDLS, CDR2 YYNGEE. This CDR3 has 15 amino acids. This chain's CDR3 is CASSAGDKGNSPLHF. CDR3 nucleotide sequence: TGTGCCAGCAGCGCAGGGGATAAGGGTAATTCACCCCTCCACTTT.

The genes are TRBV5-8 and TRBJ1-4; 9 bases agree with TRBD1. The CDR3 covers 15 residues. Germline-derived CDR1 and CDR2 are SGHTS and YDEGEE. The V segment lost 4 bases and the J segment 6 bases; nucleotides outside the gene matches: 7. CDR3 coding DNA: TGTGCCAGCAGCCTCTGGACAGGGGAGCATGAAAAACTGTTTTTT. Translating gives CASSLWTGEHEKLFF.

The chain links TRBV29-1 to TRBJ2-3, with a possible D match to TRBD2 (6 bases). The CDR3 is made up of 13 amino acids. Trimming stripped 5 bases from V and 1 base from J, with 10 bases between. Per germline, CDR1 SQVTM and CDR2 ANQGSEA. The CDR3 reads CSVLAGRTDTQYF. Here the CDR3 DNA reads TGCAGCGTTCTGGCGGGGCGCACAGATACGCAGTATTTT.

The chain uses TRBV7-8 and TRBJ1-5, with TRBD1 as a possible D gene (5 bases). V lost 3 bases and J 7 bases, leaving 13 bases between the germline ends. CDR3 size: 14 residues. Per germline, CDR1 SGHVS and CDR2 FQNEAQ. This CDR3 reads CASSLGERGQPQHF. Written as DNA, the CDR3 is TGTGCCAGCAGCTTGGGGGAACGGGGCCAGCCCCAGCATTTT.

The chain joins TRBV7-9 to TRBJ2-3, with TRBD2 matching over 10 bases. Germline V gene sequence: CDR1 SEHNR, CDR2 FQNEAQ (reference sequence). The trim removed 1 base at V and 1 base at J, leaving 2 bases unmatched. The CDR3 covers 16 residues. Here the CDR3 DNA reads TGTGCCAGCAGCTTAGGGCTAGCGGGAGGCACAGATACGCAGTATTTT. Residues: CASSLGLAGGTDTQYF. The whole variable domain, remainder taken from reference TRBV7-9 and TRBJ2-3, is DTGVSQNPRHKITKRGQNVTFRCDPISEHNRLYWYRQTLGQGPEFLTYFQNEAQLEKSRLLSDRFSAERPKGSFSTLEIQRTEQGDSAMYLCASSLGLAGGTDTQYFGPGTRLTVL.

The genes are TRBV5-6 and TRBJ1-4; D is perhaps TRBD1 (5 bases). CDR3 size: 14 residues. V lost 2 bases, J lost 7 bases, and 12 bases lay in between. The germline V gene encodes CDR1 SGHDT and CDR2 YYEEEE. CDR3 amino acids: CASSFRAGSEKLFF. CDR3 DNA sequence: TGTGCCAGCAGCTTTCGTGCAGGGTCTGAAAAACTGTTTTTT.

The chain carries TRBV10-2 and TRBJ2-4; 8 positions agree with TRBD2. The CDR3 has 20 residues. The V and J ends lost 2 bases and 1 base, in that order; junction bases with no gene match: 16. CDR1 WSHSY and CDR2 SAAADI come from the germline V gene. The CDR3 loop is CASSEPPYSGAFWAKNIQYF. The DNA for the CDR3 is TGCGCCAGCAGTGAGCCGCCTTATAGCGGGGCATTTTGGGCCAAAAACATTCAGTACTTC.

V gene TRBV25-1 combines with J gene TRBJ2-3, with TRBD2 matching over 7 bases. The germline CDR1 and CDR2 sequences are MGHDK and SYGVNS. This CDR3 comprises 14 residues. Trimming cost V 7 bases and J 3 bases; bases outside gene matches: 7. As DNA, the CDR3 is TGTGCCAGCAACAGTCTAGCGGCAACAGATACGCAGTATTTT. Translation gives CASNSLAATDTQYF. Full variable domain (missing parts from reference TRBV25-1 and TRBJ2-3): EADIYQTPRYLVIGTGKKITLECSQTMGHDKMYWYQQDPGMELHLIHYSYGVNSTEKGDLSSESTVSRIRTEHFPLTLESARPSHTSQYLCASNSLAATDTQYFGPGTRLTVL.

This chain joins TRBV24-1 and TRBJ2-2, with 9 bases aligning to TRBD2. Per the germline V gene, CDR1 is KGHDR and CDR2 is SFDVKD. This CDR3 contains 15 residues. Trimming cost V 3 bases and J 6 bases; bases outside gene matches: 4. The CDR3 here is CATSDERGAPGELFF. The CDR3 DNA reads TGTGCCACCAGTGATGAGCGGGGGGCCCCCGGGGAGCTGTTTTTT.

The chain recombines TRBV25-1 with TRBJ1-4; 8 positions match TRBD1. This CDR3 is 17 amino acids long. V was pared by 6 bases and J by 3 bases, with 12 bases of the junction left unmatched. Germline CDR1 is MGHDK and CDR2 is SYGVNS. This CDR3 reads CASSRTGISRANEKLFF. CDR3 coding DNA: TGTGCCAGCAGCAGGACAGGGATCAGTAGGGCTAATGAAAAACTGTTTTTT. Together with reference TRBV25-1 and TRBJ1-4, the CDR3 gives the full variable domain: EADIYQTPRYLVIGTGKKITLECSQTMGHDKMYWYQQDPGMELHLIHYSYGVNSTEKGDLSSESTVSRIRTEHFPLTLESARPSHTSQYLCASSRTGISRANEKLFFGSGTQLSVL.

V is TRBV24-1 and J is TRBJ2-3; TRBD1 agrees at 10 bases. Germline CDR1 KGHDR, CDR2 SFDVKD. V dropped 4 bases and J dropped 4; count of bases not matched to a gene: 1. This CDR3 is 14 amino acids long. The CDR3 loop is CATSEGTGADTQYF. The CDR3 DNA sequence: TGTGCCACCAGTGAAGGGACAGGGGCAGATACGCAGTATTTT.

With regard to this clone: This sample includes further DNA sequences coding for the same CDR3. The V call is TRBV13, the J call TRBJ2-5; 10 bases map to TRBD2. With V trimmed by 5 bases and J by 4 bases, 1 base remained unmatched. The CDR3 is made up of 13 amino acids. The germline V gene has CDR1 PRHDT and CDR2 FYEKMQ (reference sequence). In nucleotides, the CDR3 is TGTGCCAGCAGCACTAGCGGGGTAGAGACCCAGTACTTC. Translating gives CASSTSGVETQYF.

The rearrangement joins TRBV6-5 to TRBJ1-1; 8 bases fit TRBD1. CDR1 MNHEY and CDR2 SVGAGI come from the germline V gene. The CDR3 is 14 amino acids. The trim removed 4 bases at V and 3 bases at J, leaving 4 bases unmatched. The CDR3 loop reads CASSSGGIYTEAFF. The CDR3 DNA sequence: TGTGCCAGCAGTTCAGGGGGCATCTACACTGAAGCTTTCTTT.

The DNA for the CDR3 is TGTGCCAGCAGCCGAGCCGGGACTAGCGGGAGTGATACGCAGTATTTT. It is translated as CASSRAGTSGSDTQYF. The rearrangement uses TRBV11-3 and TRBJ2-3; the match to TRBD2 covers 14 bases. The germline gives CDR1 SGHNT, CDR2 YENEEA. After removal of 5 bases from V and 6 bases from J, the junction contained 7 bases not matched to a gene. CDR3 length equals 16 residues.

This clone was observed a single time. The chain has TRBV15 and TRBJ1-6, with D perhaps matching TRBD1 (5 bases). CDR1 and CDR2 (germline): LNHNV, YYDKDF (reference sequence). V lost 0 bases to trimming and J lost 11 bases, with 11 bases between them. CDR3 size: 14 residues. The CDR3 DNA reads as TGTGCCACCAGCAGAGACCAGGGTCTGGCACCCCTCCACTTT. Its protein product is CATSRDQGLAPLHF.

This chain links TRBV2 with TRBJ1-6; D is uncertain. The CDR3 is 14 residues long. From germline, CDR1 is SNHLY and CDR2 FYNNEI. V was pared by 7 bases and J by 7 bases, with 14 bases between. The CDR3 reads CASTPEGANSPLHF. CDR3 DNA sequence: TGTGCCAGCACTCCGGAGGGAGCAAATTCACCCCTCCACTTT. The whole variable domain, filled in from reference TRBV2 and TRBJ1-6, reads EPEVTQTPSHQVTQMGQEVILRCVPISNHLYFYWYRQILGQKVEFLVSFYNNEISEKSEIFDDQFSVERPDGSNFTLKIRSTKLEDSAMYFCASTPEGANSPLHFGNGTRLTVT.

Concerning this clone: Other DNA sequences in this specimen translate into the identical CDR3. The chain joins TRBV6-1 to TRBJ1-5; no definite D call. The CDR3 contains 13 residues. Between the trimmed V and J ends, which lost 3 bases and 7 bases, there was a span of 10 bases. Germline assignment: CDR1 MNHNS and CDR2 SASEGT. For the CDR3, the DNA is TGTGCCAGCAGTGAGCAGGATAGGCAGCCCCAGCATTTT. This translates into CASSEQDRQPQHF.

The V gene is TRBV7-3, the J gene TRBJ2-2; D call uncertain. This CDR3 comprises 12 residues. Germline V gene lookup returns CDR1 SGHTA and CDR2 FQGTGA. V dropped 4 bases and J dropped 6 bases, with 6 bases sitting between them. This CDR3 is CASSYRAGELFF. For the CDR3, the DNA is TGTGCCAGCAGCTACCGGGCCGGGGAGCTGTTTTTT.

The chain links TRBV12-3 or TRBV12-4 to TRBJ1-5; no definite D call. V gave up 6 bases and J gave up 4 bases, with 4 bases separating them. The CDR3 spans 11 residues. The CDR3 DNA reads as TGTGCCAGCAGCCATAATCAGCCCCAGCATTTT. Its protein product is CASSHNQPQHF.

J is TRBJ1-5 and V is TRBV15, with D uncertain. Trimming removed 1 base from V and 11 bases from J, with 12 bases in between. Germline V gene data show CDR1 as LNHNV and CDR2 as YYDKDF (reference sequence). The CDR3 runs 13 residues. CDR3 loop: CATSRGRRESQHF. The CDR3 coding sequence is TGTGCCACCAGCAGAGGGCGGAGAGAGTCCCAGCATTTT.

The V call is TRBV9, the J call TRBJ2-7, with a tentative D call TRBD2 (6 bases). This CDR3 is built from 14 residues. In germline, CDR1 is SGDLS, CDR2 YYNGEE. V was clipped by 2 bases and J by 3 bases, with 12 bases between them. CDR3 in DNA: TGTGCCAGCAGCGTTAATTCGGAGGGCTACGAGCAGTACTTC. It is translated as CASSVNSEGYEQYF.